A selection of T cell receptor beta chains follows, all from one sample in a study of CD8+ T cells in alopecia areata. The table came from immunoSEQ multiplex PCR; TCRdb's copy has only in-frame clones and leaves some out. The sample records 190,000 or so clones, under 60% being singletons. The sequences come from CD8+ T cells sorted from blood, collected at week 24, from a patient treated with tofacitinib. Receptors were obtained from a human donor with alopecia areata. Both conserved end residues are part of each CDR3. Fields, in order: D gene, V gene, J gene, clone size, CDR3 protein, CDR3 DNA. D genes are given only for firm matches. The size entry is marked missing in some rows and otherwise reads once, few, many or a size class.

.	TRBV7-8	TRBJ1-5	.	CASSLGVVGDQPQHF	TGTGCCAGCAGCTTAGGGGTGGTAGGCGATCAGCCCCAGCATTTT
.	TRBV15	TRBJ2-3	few	CALARGTSTDTQYF	TGTGCCCTCGCGCGGGGAACTAGCACAGATACGCAGTATTTT
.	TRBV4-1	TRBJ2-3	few	CASSQVHGARDTDTQYF	TGCGCCAGCAGCCAAGTTCATGGTGCCAGGGACACAGATACGCAGTATTTT
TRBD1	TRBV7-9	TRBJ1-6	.	CASRPGQGGSPLHF	TGTGCCAGCAGACCCGGACAGGGCGGGTCACCCCTCCACTTT
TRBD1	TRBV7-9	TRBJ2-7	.	CASSPPTGDYEQYF	TGTGCCAGCAGCCCACCGACAGGGGATTACGAGCAGTACTTC
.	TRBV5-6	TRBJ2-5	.	CASSSGPEAQYF	TGTGCCAGCAGCTCGGGGCCGGAAGCCCAGTACTTC
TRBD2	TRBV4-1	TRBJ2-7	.	CASSQVPGRTYEQYF	TGCGCCAGCAGCCAAGTCCCCGGGAGGACCTACGAGCAGTACTTC
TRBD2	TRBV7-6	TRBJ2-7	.	CASSPSGGSYEQYF	TGTGCCAGCAGCCCTAGCGGGGGCTCCTACGAGCAGTACTTC
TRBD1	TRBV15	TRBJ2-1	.	CATSSPRDRNNEQFF	TGTGCCACCAGCAGCCCCCGGGACAGAAACAATGAGCAGTTCTTC
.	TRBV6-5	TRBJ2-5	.	CASSYMETQYF	TGTGCCAGCAGTTACATGGAGACCCAGTACTTC
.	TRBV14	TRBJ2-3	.	CASSHPRHTDTQYF	TGTGCCAGCAGCCACCCACGACACACAGATACGCAGTATTTT
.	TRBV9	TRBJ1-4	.	CASSVGGKSTNEKLFF	TGTGCCAGCAGCGTAGGTGGCAAGTCAACTAATGAAAAACTGTTTTTT
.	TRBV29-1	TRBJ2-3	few	CSAPDPDTQYF	TGCAGCGCCCCAGACCCAGATACGCAGTATTTT
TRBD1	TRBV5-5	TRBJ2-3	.	CASSLDSGQGANTQYF	TGTGCCAGCAGCTTGGATTCGGGACAGGGGGCTAATACGCAGTATTTT
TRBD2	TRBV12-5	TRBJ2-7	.	CASGGTRGLEQYF	TGTGCTAGTGGTGGGACTAGAGGGCTCGAGCAGTACTTC
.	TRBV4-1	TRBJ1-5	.	CASSQVGSNQPQHF	TGCGCCAGCAGCCAAGTGGGGAGCAATCAGCCCCAGCATTTT
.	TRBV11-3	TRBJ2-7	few	CASSTTPSREQYF	TGTGCCAGCAGCACCACTCCTTCGCGGGAGCAGTACTTC
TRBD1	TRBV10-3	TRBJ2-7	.	CAISGDRGDWYEQYF	TGTGCCATCAGTGGTGACAGGGGCGATTGGTACGAGCAGTACTTC
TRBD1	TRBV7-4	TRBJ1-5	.	CASSPTTGGNQPQHF	TGTGCCAGCAGCCCGACGACAGGGGGCAATCAGCCCCAGCATTTT
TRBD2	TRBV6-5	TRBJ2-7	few	CASSYNGGGIYEQYF	TGTGCCAGCAGTTACAATGGGGGGGGAATCTACGAGCAGTACTTC
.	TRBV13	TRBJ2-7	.	CASRLQPSDKQYF	TGTGCCAGCAGGCTGCAGCCTTCGGATAAACAGTACTTC
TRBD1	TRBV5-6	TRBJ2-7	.	CASSPSGTGGEQYF	TGTGCCAGCAGCCCTTCCGGGACAGGCGGAGAGCAGTACTTC
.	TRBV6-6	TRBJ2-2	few	CASSYSWTGELFF	TGTGCCAGCAGTTACTCGTGGACCGGGGAGCTGTTTTTT
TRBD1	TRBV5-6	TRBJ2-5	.	CASSYGTGRETQYF	TGTGCCAGCAGCTACGGGACAGGGAGAGAGACCCAGTACTTC
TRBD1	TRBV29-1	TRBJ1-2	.	CSVANRGLGNYGYTF	TGCAGCGTCGCAAACAGGGGGCTGGGTAACTATGGCTACACCTTC
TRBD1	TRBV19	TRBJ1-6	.	CASSPTGGFDNSPLHF	TGTGCCAGTAGCCCGACAGGGGGCTTTGATAATTCACCCCTCCACTTT
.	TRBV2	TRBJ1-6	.	CASSEQNNSPLHF	TGTGCCAGCAGTGAACAAAATAATTCACCCCTCCACTTT
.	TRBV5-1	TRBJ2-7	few	CASSSGYEQYF	TGCGCCAGCAGCTCGGGCTACGAGCAGTACTTC
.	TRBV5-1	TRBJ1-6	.	CASSPRLAYNSPLHF	TGCGCCAGCAGCCCGCGGTTGGCCTATAATTCACCCCTCCACTTT
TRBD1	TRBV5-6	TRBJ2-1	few	CASSLKGTGPNEQFF	TGTGCCAGCAGCTTGAAAGGGACAGGGCCCAATGAGCAGTTCTTC
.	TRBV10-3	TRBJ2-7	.	CAISLNWGTFGWEQYF	TGTGCCATCAGCCTTAACTGGGGGACCTTTGGATGGGAGCAGTACTTC
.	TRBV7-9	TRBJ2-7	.	CASSLRDKQYF	TGTGCCAGCAGCTTAAGGGACAAGCAGTACTTC
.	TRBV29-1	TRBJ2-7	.	CSVEKFGRGYEQYF	TGCAGCGTTGAAAAGTTCGGTAGGGGCTACGAGCAGTACTTC
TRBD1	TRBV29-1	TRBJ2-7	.	CSVEDPSGQGLGEQYF	TGCAGCGTTGAAGACCCCTCGGGACAGGGTCTGGGCGAGCAGTACTTC
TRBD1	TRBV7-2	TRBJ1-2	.	CASSSPTGGHGYTF	TGTGCCAGCAGCTCTCCCACAGGGGGGCATGGCTACACCTTC
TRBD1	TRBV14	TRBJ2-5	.	CASSQEDRGLQETQYF	TGTGCCAGCAGCCAAGAAGATAGGGGGCTCCAAGAGACCCAGTACTTC
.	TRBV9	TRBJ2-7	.	CASSPTISSSYEQYF	TGTGCCAGCAGCCCGACCATTAGCAGCTCCTACGAGCAGTACTTC
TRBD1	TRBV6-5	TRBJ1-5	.	CASSRTGGSNQPQHF	TGTGCCAGCAGCCGGACAGGGGGTAGCAATCAGCCCCAGCATTTT
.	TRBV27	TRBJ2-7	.	CASQDTYEQYF	TGTGCCAGCCAGGACACCTACGAGCAGTACTTC